One sample yielded the 2 T cell receptor beta chains listed below, sequenced in a study of T cell responses to AZD1222 COVID-19 vaccine. The method was immunoSEQ multiplex PCR; TCRdb's version includes in-frame clones alone and lacks a portion of them. Among around 130,000 clones listed, roughly 93% were seen once. Sequencing was performed on peripheral blood, taken on day 0 of AZD1222 vaccination. The receptor source for this set is an adult in good health.

The J gene is TRBJ2-7, the V gene TRBV28; no reliable D call. Trimming took 7 bases from V and 3 from J, leaving 7 bases between them. In germline, CDR1 is MDHEN, CDR2 SYDVKM. The CDR3 has 11 residues. CDR3 region: CASTAYYEQYF. As DNA, the CDR3 is TGTGCCAGCACAGCCTACTACGAGCAGTACTTC.

This clone was seen a single time. This rearrangement joins TRBV5-1 to TRBJ2-1, with TRBD2 matching 10 bases. V dropped 0 bases and J dropped 8; count of bases not matched to a gene: 2. This CDR3 spans 14 amino acids. In germline, CDR1 is SGHRS, CDR2 YFSETQ. The CDR3 here is CASSLVAGGDEQFF. CDR3 in DNA: TGCGCCAGCAGCTTGGTAGCGGGAGGCGATGAGCAGTTCTTC. Based on the CDR3 plus reference TRBV5-1 and TRBJ2-1, the full variable domain is KAGVTQTPRYLIKTRGQQVTLSCSPISGHRSVSWYQQTPGQGLQFLFEYFSETQRNKGNFPGRFSGRQFSNSRSEMNVSTLELGDSALYLCASSLVAGGDEQFFGPGTRLTVL.